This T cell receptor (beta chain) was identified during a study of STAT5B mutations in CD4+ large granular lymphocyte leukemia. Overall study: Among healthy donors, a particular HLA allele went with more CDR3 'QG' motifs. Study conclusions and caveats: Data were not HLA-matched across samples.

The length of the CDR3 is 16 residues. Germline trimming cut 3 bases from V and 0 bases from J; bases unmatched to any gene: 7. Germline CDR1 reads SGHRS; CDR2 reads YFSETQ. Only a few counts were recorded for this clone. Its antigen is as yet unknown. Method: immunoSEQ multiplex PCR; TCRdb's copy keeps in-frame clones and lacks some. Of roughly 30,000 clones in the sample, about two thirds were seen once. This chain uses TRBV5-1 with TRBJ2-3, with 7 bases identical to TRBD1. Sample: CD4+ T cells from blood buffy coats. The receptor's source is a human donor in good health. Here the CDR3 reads CASSSVLGGSTDTQYF. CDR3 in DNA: TGCGCCAGCAGCTCGGTTCTAGGGGGCAGCACAGATACGCAGTATTTT. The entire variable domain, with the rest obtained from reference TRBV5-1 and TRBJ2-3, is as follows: KAGVTQTPRYLIKTRGQQVTLSCSPISGHRSVSWYQQTPGQGLQFLFEYFSETQRNKGNFPGRFSGRQFSNSRSEMNVSTLELGDSALYLCASSSVLGGSTDTQYFGPGTRLTVL.